This TCR beta chain was documented in a study of blood T cell repertoires in COVID-19 (TCRdb year 2020). Broadly, across the study: The collaborator samples originated in the United States, Italy and Spain and spanned the acute and convalescent phases of COVID-19. The repertoires were released in a freely available public database intended as a resource for research on the immune response to SARS-CoV-2. The samples were drawn from two sources: the first 160 participants of the ongoing ImmuneRACE study, and 1,000 to 1,500 subjects contributed by 6 global collaborators. The prospective study material was composed of cDNA or gDNA derived from T cells, B-cell-depleted T cells, or PBMCs. Where available, HLA class I and class II types were taken from metadata supplied by the sample provider and were not determined by assay-based typing. Nearly every sample came with metadata listing a de-identified subject ID, COVID-19 status, age in years and sex. The dataset comprised deeply sampled blood TCRbeta repertoires from subjects exposed to, actively infected with, or recovered from COVID-19.

From cysteine to phenylalanine, the CDR3 is 16 amino acids long. The read is trimmed to its CDR3 DNA, 48 bases read in frame from base 1. As encoded in the germline V gene, CDR1 is LGHNT while CDR2 is FRNRAP. V has 5 bases trimmed and J has 10 bases trimmed; junction bases matching no gene number 11. Whole blood was collected in K2EDTA tubes by collaborating institutions according to the institutions' own protocols. For TCRbeta analysis, collaborator samples were shipped as frozen whole blood, as isolated PBMCs, or as DNA extracted from either sample type. Overall study outcomes, separate from this receptor: The amount of clinical and demographic metadata varied by source and participant and was provided uncurated.

About this clone: The antigen it recognizes is unknown. Per-nucleotide qualities are absent, and no much larger clonotype sits a single base away.

TCRbeta CDR3 regions were amplified from genomic DNA by means of the immunoSEQ Assay, a bias-controlled multiplex PCR. The original methods were these. Nucleated cell counts per sample were estimated from amplification of reference gene primers within the assay. Sequence reads were collapsed and filtered to measure the absolute abundance of every unique TCRbeta CDR3 rearrangement. For each sample, productive Simpson clonality was calculated by taking the square root of Simpson's diversity index across productive rearrangements. TCRdb re-hosts the immuneACCESS table, in-frame sequences only. Its copies lack some clones; in the studies checked, an unresolved V gene accounts for under half of them, and the cause for the rest is not known. V and J calls plus clone size are reproduced from that table; the DNA served to infer D and trimming. Counted in this sample were approximately 80,000 clones; approximately 89% of them appeared once. The ten largest clones add up to more than 5.5% of the sample.

This TCR came from a woman aged 80 or older with acute or convalescent COVID-19. The material sequenced was peripheral blood. Here the chain combines TRBV12-5 and TRBJ1-4, and TRBD1 aligns with 12 junction nucleotides. The CDR3 here reads CASGLRPGTGGGKLFF. The DNA sequence is TGTGCTAGTGGTCTGCGCCCCGGGACAGGGGGCGGAAAACTGTTTTTT. The CDR3, completed at both ends by the reference TRBV12-5 and TRBJ1-4 genes, gives the full variable domain DARVTQTPRHKVTEMGQEVTMRCQPILGHNTVFWYRQTMMQGLELLAYFRNRAPLDDSGMPKDRFSAEMPDATLATLKIQPSEPRDSAVYFCASGLRPGTGGGKLFFGSGTQLSVL.